This T cell receptor beta chain was identified during a study of blood T cell repertoires in COVID-19. The CDR3 loop spans 14 amino acids. Germline V gives CDR1 KGHSH, CDR2 LQKENI. V lost 4 bases to trimming and J lost 4 bases; unmatched junction nucleotides: 3. Some clones are missing from TCRdb's copy, which holds only in-frame ones; the method was immunoSEQ multiplex PCR. This table has approximately 6,000 clones, 90% appearing once. The rearrangement links TRBV18 to TRBJ1-1, with TRBD1 matching over 10 bases. The sequence derives from a man aged 60 to 75 with acute or convalescent COVID-19. The sample consisted of peripheral blood. CDR3 loop: CASSRGQGVTEAFF. The CDR3 DNA is TGTGCCAGCTCACGAGGACAGGGGGTCACTGAAGCTTTCTTT.